One T cell receptor (beta chain) is described in this entry. What it binds is not known. The data stem from a study of cytomegalovirus exposure and HLA in healthy donors. About the study: A later analysis reported the roughly 130 validation repertoires used the same platform as the approximately 670 first-cohort repertoires. Study-level findings and limits: Cytomegalovirus status was reportedly diagnosed by the classifier with high specificity and sensitivity. According to a subsequent analysis, TCR clusters identified in the first cohort showed a tendency to co-occur across the 100 to 150 validation repertoires. Cytomegalovirus association was assigned to about 150 TCR beta chains.

Using immunoSEQ multiplex PCR, the repertoire was profiled, and TCRdb retains in-frame clones only, with some absent. There are under 200,000 clones in the sample; about 90% occur only once, and 3% lies in the top ten. CDR3 length: 15 residues. The germline gives CDR1 SGHDT, CDR2 YYEEEE. The trim removed 2 bases at V and 7 bases at J, leaving 8 bases unmatched. This sequence originates from a woman aged 18 to 35 in good health and CMV-seropositive. The gene calls are TRBV5-6 and TRBJ2-1; 8 nucleotides agree with TRBD2. The specimen sequenced was PBMCs. The CDR3 DNA follows: TGTGCCAGCAGCTTCGAGACTAGCGTAGAAAATGAGCAGTTCTTC. It is translated as CASSFETSVENEQFF.